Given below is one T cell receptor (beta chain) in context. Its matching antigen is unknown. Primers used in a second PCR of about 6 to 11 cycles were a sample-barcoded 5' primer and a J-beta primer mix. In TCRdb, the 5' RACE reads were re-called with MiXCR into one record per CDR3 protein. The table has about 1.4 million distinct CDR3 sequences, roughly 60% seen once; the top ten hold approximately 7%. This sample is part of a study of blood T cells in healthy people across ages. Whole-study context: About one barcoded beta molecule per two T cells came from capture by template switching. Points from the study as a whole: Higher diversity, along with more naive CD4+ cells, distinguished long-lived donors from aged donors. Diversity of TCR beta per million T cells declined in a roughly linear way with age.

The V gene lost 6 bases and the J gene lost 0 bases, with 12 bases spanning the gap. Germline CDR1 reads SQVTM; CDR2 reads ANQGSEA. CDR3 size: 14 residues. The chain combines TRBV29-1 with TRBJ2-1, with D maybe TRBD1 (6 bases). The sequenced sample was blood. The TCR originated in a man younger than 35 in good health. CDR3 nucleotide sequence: TGCAGCGTGGCAGGGGTTAGCTCCTACAATGAGCAGTTCTTC. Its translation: CSVAGVSSYNEQFF.